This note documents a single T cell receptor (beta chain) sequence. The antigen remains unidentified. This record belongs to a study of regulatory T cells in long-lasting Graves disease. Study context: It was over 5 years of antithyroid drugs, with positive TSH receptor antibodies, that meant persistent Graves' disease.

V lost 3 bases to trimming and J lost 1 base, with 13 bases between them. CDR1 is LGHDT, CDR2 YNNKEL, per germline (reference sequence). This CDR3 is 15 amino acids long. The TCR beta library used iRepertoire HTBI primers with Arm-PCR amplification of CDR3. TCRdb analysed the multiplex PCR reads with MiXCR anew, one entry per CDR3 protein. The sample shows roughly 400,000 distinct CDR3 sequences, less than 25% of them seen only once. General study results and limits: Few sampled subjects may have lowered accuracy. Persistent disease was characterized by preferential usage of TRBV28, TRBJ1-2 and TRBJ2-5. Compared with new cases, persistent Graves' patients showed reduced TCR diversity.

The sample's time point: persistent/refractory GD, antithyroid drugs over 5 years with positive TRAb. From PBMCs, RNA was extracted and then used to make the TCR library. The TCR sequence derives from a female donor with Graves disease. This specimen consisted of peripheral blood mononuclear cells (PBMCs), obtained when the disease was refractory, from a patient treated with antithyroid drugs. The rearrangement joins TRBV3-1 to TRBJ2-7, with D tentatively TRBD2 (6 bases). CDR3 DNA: TGTGCCAGCAGCCAGACTCCCGGGACTTCCTACGAGCAGTACTTC. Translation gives CASSQTPGTSYEQYF.